The sequence of this TCR beta chain was determined in a study of T cell responses to AZD1222 COVID-19 vaccine (dated by TCRdb to the early 2020s). For the wider study: AZD1222 recipients with second doses at about 4 weeks or about 12 weeks were pooled, because spike-specific TCR depth and breadth did not differ between schedules. TCR sequencing covered fewer than 250 trial participants: about 210 given two doses of AZD1222 and 26 given two doses of MenACWY control vaccine. Enrollment into the trials was organized by age into subgroups of 18-55, 56-69 and 70-plus years, and those subgroups contained roughly 150, 30 and 60 TCR-sequenced participants, respectively.

To note about this clone: This receptor's antigen is unknown. Base qualities are not at hand, and no much larger clone is one base apart.

General findings and caveats noted by the study authors: Most participants were white British and females outnumbered males, and the authors suggested that clonal diversity may have been underestimated. The whole spike protein was spanned by vaccine-associated CD4 TCRs, and dominant responses were seen in regions 160-218 and 743-854. Because no day 14 peak-response samples were available, repertoires were characterized only after the peak T cell response. Nearly half of unique spike-specific TCRs reportedly recognized epitopes outside regions mutated in the B.1.351 and B.1.1.7 variants. In the small 56-69-year group, the increase in depth fell short of significance, most likely because of low power. Conclusions about previously exposed vaccinees are limited because only six or seven AZD1222 recipients were SARS-CoV-2 seropositive at baseline. A significant rise in spike-specific TCR breadth and depth was observed after two AZD1222 doses relative to day 0 and relative to MenACWY recipients.

The CDR3 regions of human TCRbeta chains were analyzed by immunosequencing. Turning to the authors' computational methods: Repertoire TCRs were checked for matches against a reference library of SARS-CoV-2-specific TCRs that had been generated using the MIRA antigen-specificity platform. Breadth was defined as the fraction of unique TCRs that were SARS-CoV-2-associated, and depth was defined as the fraction of total T cells that were SARS-CoV-2-associated. Using the MIRA data, every spike-specific TCR was mapped to the spike region that the TCR reacted to and assigned to either a CD4 or a CD8 class. Log10-transformed breadth and depth values were compared by one-way ANOVA with Sidak's multiple comparisons tests. The table comes from immuneACCESS by way of TCRdb, which keeps in-frame sequences with V and J called. Part of the clones is missing from these tables; in studies checked, under half for an unresolved V gene and the rest for unknown reasons. Clonal size and the V and J genes are those of that table, whereas D and trimming came from the DNA. The sample table records about 130,000 clones; over 85% of these occur just once. More than 0.7% of the sample is held by the ten biggest clonotypes.

The meaning of the sample's time point label: baseline before first vaccination. Vaccinee samples came from UK trials COV001 and COV002, including a single-blind randomized controlled phase 2/3 trial of AZD1222 (ChAdOx1 nCoV-19) in healthy adults. For TCRbeta chain sequencing, PBMC samples were collected from trial participants at day 0 and at day 28 after the second dose. Reading the germline V gene (reference sequence) gives CDR1 MNHEY and CDR2 SMNVEV. Counted from cysteine to phenylalanine, this CDR3 has 15 amino acids. Only the CDR3 part of the read is kept: 45 bases, read in frame from the first base. Between the V and J ends, shortened by 5 bases and 0 bases respectively, the junction contains 11 bases.

The clonotype was recovered from an adult in good health. Recombination connected TRBV27 to TRBJ2-1, with TRBD1 perhaps the D gene, on 6 matching bases. The starting material was peripheral blood, obtained on day 0 of AZD1222 vaccination. This receptor carries the CDR3 CASSLGASSYNEQFF. The DNA is TGTGCCAGCAGTCTGGGGGCGAGCTCCTACAATGAGCAGTTCTTC.